This section outlines one T cell receptor (beta chain) sequence together with its context. This sample was taken from a study of blood T cell repertoires in COVID-19. Study background: The United States, Italy and Spain provided the acute and convalescent COVID-19 samples. PBMCs, B-cell-depleted T cells, or T cells were the source of the cDNA or gDNA that made up the material.

Looked up from germline, CDR1 is SEHNR and CDR2 is FQNEAQ (reference sequence). The V and J ends lost 9 bases and 1 base, in that order; junction bases with no gene match: 8. CDR3 length: 14 residues. Generated by immunoSEQ multiplex PCR, the TCRdb table keeps only in-frame clones and is missing some. The sample shows 250,000 or so clones, 75% to 85% of them seen only once. This chain links TRBV7-9 with TRBJ2-7; 8 bases fit TRBD2. The TCR comes from a woman between 70 and 85 years old with acute or convalescent COVID-19. Material: peripheral blood. Written as DNA, the CDR3 is TGTGCCAGTCGTACGGGAGGGGGTTCCTACGAGCAGTACTTC. Its translation is CASRTGGGSYEQYF.